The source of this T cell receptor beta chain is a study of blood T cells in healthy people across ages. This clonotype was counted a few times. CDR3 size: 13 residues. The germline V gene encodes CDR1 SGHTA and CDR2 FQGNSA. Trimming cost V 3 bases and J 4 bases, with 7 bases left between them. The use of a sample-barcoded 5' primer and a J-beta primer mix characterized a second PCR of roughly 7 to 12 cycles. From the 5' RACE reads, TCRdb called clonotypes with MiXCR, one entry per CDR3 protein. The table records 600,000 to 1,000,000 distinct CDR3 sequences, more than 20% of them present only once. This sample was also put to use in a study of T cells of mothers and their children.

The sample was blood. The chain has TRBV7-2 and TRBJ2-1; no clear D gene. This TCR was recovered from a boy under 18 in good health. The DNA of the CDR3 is TGTGCCAGCAGCTTGGAGCAGTACAATGAGCAGTTCTTC. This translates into CASSLEQYNEQFF.